A single T cell receptor beta chain is shown here with its context. No antigen is known for it. Lacking the conserved final phenylalanine or tryptophan, this CDR3 likely reflects a read error. One entry per CDR3 protein results from TCRdb running MiXCR on the 5' RACE reads. The profile shows roughly 50,000 distinct CDR3 sequences, around 26% of them singletons. Germline CDR1 reads SGHRS; CDR2 reads YFSETQ. The CDR3 is 15 residues long. The V gene lost 0 bases and the J gene lost 2 bases, with 10 bases spanning the gap. General study points: Tumor Tregs overlapped most with tumor, then blood, naive CD4+ cells. The TCR gene usage of tumor memory CD4+ T cells clustered together with blood and lymph node memory CD4+ cells and with lymph node naive CD4+ cells.

The material sequenced was tumor-infiltrating naive CD4+ T cells sorted from the breast tumor. Noted subset: naive CD4+ T cells, CD4+CD45RA+CD25-. The origin of this receptor is a female donor with breast cancer. The J gene is TRBJ2-3, the V gene TRBV5-1; possible D gene TRBD2, 5 bases. The CDR3 spells CASSLDSETTDTQYL. In DNA, the CDR3 is TGCGCCAGCAGCTTGGATAGCGAGACCACAGATACGCAGTATCTT.